Sequencing of this T cell receptor (beta chain) was carried out in a study of Graves' ophthalmopathy and Graves' hyperthyroidism. Looked up from germline, CDR1 is DFQATT and CDR2 is SNEGSKA (reference sequence). Trimming removed 6 bases from V and 2 bases from J, with 13 bases in between. CDR3 size: 13 residues. This clonotype has only a few counts. The authors amplified TCR beta CDR3 regions, and they did so from RNA transcripts for repertoire sequencing. Second-round multiplex PCR came after a first-round RT-PCR that employed HTBI primers. TCRdb re-derived calls from the multiplex PCR reads in MiXCR, one entry per CDR3 protein. The table lists 900,000 to 1,200,000 distinct CDR3 sequences, around a third of them singletons. Exclusion covered patients with other autoimmune diseases or uncontrolled infections (as well as pregnancy or lactation).

The chain combines TRBV20-1 with TRBJ2-5; possibly TRBD1 for D (7 bases). What was sequenced was peripheral blood or thyroid tissue (not recorded which). The source of this sequence is an adult man with Graves' hyperthyroidism. The CDR3 DNA is TGCAGTGCCGCGGGGACAGCTCAAGAGACCCAGTACTTC. Translation: CSAAGTAQETQYF.